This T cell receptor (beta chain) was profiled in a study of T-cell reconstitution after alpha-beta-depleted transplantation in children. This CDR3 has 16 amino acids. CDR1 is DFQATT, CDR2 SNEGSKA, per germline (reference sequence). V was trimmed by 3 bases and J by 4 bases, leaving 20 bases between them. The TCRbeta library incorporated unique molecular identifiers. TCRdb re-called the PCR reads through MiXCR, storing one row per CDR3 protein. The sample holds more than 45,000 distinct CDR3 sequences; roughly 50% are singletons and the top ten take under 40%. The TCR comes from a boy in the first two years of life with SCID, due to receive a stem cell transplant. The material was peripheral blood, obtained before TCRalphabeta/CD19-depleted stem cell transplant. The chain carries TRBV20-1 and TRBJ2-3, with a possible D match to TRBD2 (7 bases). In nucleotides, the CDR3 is TGCAGTGCTAGGGAGCGGGACACGGGTGTCGCAGATACGCAGTATTTT. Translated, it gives CSARERDTGVADTQYF.